This T cell receptor beta chain was identified during a study of OX40 agonist ivuxolimab in advanced cancers. The cohort excluded patients with autoimmune disease history or systemic immunosuppression. Sequencing was performed with immunoSEQ multiplex PCR; in TCRdb, only in-frame clones are kept and a portion is missing. The sample contains about 93,000 clones, 90% to 95% of which appear only once. After removal of 0 bases from V and 5 bases from J, the junction contained 10 bases not matched to a gene. Germline lookup yields CDR1 LGHNT and CDR2 FRNRAP. The CDR3 contains 17 residues. The chain carries TRBV12-5 and TRBJ2-5, with 9 bases aligning to TRBD1. The specimen was CD4+ or CD8+ T cells sorted from blood, collected in a trial of the OX40 agonist ivuxolimab. This TCR was recovered from an adult with an advanced solid tumor such as melanoma, head and neck, liver or kidney cancer. The CDR3 sequence is CASGLVQGDRGEETQYF. The DNA of the CDR3 is TGTGCTAGTGGTTTGGTACAAGGCGACAGGGGGGAGGAGACCCAGTACTTC.